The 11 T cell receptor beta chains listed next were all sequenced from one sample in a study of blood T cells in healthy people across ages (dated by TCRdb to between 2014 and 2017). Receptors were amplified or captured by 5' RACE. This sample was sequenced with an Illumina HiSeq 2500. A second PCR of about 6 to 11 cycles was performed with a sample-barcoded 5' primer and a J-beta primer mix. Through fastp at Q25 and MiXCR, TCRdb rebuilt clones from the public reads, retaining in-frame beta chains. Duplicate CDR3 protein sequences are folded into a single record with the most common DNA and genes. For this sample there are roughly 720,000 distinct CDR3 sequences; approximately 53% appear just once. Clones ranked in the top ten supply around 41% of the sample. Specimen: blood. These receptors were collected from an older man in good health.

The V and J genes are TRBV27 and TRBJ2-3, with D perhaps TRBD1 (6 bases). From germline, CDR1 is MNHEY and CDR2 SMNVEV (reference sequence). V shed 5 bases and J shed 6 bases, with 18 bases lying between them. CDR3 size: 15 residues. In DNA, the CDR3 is TGTGCCAGCAGTCTGCAGGGGTCAACTTTGGATACGCAGTATTTT. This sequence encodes CASSLQGSTLDTQYF.

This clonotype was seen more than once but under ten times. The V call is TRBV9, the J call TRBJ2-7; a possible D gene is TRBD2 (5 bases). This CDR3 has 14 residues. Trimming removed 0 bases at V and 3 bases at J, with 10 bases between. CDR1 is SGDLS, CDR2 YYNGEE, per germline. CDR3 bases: TGTGCCAGCAGCGTAGAAGAGGGAAACTACGAGCAGTACTTC. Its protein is CASSVEEGNYEQYF.

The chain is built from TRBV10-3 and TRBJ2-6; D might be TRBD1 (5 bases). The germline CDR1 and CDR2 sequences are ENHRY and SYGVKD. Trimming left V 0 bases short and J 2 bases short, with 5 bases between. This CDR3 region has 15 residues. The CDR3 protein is CAISESGAGANVLTF. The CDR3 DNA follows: TGTGCCATCAGTGAGTCAGGGGCTGGGGCCAACGTCCTGACTTTC.

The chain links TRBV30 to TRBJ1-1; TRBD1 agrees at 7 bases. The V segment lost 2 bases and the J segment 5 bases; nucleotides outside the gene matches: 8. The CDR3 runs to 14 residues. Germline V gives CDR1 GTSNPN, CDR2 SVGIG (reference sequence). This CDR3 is CAWSRKGARTEAFF. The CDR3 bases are TGTGCCTGGAGTCGTAAGGGGGCGCGGACTGAAGCTTTCTTT.

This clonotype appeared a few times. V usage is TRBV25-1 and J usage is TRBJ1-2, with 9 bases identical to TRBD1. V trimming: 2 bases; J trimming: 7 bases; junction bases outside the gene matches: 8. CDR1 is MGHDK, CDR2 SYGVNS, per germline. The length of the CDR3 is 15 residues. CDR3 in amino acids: CASSEVGTGYSGYTF. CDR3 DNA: TGTGCCAGCAGTGAAGTCGGGACAGGGTACTCTGGCTACACCTTC.

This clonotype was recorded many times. CDR3 protein: CSVNSGRANQETQYF. CDR3 coding DNA: TGCAGCGTTAATAGCGGGAGAGCCAACCAAGAGACCCAGTACTTC. The rearrangement links TRBV29-1 to TRBJ2-5; TRBD2 matches 9 bases. Trimming removed 5 bases from V and 0 bases from J; junction bases left unmatched: 7. This CDR3 is built from 15 residues. Germline V gives CDR1 SQVTM, CDR2 ANQGSEA.

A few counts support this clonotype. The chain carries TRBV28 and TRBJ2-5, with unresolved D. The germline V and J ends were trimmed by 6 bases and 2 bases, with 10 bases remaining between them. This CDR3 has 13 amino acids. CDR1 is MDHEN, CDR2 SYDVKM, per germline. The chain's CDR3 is CASSHPLQETQYF. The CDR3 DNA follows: TGTGCCAGCAGCCACCCCTTACAAGAGACCCAGTACTTC.

CDR3 in DNA: TGTGCCAGCAGTGAGAGGACAGGGGACGAGCAGTACTTC. Amino acid sequence: CASSERTGDEQYF. V and J are TRBV6-1 and TRBJ2-4; 9 bases match TRBD1. The J call may be wrong; the DNA end is better matched by TRBJ2-7. The CDR3 spans 13 residues. Per germline, CDR1 MNHNS and CDR2 SASEGT.

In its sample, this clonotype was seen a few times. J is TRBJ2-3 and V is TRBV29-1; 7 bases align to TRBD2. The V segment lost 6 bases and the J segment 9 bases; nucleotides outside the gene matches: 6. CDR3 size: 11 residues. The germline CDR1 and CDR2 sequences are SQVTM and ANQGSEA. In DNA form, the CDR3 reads TGCAGCGTGGCCCTAGCGGACACGCAGTATTTT. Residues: CSVALADTQYF.

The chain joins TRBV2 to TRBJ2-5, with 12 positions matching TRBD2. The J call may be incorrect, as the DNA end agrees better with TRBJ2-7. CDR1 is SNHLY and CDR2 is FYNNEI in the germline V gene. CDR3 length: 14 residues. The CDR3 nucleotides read TGTGCCAGCAGCATCGGACTAGCGGGATACGAGCAGTACTTC. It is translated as CASSIGLAGYEQYF.

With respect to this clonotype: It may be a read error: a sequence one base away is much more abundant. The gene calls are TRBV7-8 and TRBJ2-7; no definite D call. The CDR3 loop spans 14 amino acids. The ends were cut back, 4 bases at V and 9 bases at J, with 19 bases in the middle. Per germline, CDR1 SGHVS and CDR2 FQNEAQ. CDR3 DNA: TGTGCCAGCAGCTACGTCGACGGCCCGGGCGGGCAGTACTTC. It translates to CASSYVDGPGGQYF. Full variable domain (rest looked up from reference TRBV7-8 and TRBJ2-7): GAGVSQSPRYKVAKRGQDVALRCDPISGHVSLFWYQQALGQGPEFLTYFQNEAQLDKSGLPSDRFFAERPEGSVSTLKIQRTQQEDSAVYLCASSYVDGPGGQYFGPGTRLTVT.